What follows describes a single T cell receptor (beta chain). In terms of age and location, participants ranged from roughly 18 to 95 years and lived in fewer than 30 US areas. This entry is derived from a study of blood T cell repertoires in COVID-19. Whole-study context: PBMCs, B-cell-depleted T cells, or T cells provided the cDNA or gDNA that made up the material.

The CDR3 runs 14 residues. Germline CDR1 and CDR2: SNHLY and FYNNEI. Trimming cost V 8 bases and J 7 bases; bases outside gene matches: 14. Per the authors' pipeline: For nucleated cells, counts were estimated from reference gene primer amplification. The protocol was immunoSEQ multiplex PCR, while the TCRdb copy is restricted to in-frame clones and leaves out a portion. The DNA gave D and trimming, while V, J and clone size come from that table. This table has about 480,000 clones, around 87% appearing once. The chain recombines TRBV2 with TRBJ2-7, with TRBD1 matching 7 bases. Material for sequencing was PBMCs or T cells enriched from blood (not recorded which). This sequence originates from a woman aged 40-49 years who had recovered from COVID-19. The CDR3 DNA reads as TGTGCCAGCTCCGAACCCGACAGGGCTTGGGAGCAGTACTTC. This sequence encodes CASSEPDRAWEQYF.